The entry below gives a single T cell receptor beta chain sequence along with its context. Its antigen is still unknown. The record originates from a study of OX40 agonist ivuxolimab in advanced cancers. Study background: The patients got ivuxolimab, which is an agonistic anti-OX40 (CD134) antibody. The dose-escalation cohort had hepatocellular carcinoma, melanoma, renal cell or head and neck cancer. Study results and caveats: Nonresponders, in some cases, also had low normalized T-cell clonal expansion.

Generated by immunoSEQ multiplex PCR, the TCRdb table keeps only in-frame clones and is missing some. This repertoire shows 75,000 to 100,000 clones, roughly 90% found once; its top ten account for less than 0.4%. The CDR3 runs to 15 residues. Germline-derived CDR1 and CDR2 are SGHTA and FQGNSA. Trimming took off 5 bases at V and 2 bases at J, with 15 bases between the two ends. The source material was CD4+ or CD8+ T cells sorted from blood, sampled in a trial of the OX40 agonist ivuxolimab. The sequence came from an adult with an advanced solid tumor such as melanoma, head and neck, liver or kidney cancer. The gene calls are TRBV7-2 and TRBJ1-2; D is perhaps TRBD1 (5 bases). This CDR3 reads CASSPPGRRNYGYTF. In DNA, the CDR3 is TGTGCCAGCAGCCCGCCGGGACGAAGGAACTATGGCTACACCTTC.